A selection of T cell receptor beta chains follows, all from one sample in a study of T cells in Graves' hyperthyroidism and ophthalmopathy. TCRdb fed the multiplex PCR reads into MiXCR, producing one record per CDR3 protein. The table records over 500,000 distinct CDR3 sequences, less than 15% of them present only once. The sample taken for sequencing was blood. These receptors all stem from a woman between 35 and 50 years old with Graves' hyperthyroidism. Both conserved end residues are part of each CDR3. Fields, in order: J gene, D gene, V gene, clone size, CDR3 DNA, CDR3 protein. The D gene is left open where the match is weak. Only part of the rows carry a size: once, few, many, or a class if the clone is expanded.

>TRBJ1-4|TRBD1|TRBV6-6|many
TGTGCCAGCAGTTACTTTCTGCAGGGGGCTAATGAAAAACTGTTTTTT
CASSYFLQGANEKLFF
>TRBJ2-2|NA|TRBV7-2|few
TGTGCCAGCAGCCGATTCGGGATTACCAACACCGGGGAGCTGTTTTTT
CASSRFGITNTGELFF
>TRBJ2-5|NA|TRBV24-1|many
TGTGCCACCAGTGATCGCCGCAGGGGCGGGCGAGAGACCCAGTACTTC
CATSDRRRGGRETQYF
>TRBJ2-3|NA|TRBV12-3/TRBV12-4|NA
TGTGCCAGCAAACAAGAGGGTGGGGAGGCAGATACGCAGTATTTT
CASKQEGGEADTQYF
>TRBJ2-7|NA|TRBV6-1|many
TGTGCCAGCAGTGAAGCAGCCACAGGGTTTTTCTACGAGCAGTACTTC
CASSEAATGFFYEQYF
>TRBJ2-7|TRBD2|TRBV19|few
TGTGCCAGTAGTTCAGGAGCGGGAGGTGAGCAGTACTTC
CASSSGAGGEQYF
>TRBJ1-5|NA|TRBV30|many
TGTGCCTGGAGTTTGGCAGTAAATCAGCCCCAGCATTTT
CAWSLAVNQPQHF
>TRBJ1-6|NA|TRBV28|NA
TGTGCCAGCACCACGACGGGGACCAGGGGTTATAATTCACCCCTCCACTTT
CASTTTGTRGYNSPLHF
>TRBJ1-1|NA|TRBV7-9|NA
TGTGCCAGCAGCTTAGTTGATCCAACCCACCCTGAAGCTTTCTTT
CASSLVDPTHPEAFF
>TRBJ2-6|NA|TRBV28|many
TGTGCCAGCAGTTGGACTATCTCTGGGGCCAACGTCCTGACTTTC
CASSWTISGANVLTF
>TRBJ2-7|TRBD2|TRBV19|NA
TGTGCCAGCGCCTTAGCGGGAGGTTCGTACGAGCAGTACTTC
CASALAGGSYEQYF
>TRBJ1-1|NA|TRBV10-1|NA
TGCGCCAGCAGTGGGAACCACCCTCCGACTGAAGCTCTCTTT
CASSGNHPPTEALF
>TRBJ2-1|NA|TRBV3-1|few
TGTGCCAGCAGTCCCGGGACCGGCCACGAGTTCTTC
CASSPGTGHEFF
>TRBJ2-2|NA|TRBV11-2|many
TGTGCCAGCAGCCGCTTTGACACCGGGGAGCTGTTTTTT
CASSRFDTGELFF
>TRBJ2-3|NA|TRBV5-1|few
TGCGCCAGCAGCTTGGATGGTAGGGGGGCAGATACGCAGTATTTT
CASSLDGRGADTQYF
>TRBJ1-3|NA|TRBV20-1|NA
TGCAGTGCTAGGGTTAGCCCTGGAAACACCATATATTTT
CSARVSPGNTIYF
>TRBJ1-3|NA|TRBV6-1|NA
TGTGCCAGCAGTTTCGGAGTACCCAACTCTGGAAACACCATATATTTT
CASSFGVPNSGNTIYF
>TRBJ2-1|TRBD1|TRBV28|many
TGTGCCAGCAGTCGCCGGGACAGGGGACTTTCTGAGCAGTTCTTC
CASSRRDRGLSEQFF
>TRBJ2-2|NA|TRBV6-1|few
TGTGCCAGCAGTGATACTTTGCCCCCCACCGGGGAGCTGTTTTTT
CASSDTLPPTGELFF
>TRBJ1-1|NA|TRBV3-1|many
TGTGCCAGCAGCCAAGGGGGGGTCACTGAAGCTTTCTTT
CASSQGGVTEAFF
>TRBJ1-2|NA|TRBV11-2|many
TGTGCCAGCAGCTTGGCAGGGGTCGTTGGTGGCTACACCTTC
CASSLAGVVGGYTF
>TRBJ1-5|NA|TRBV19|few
TGTGCCAGTAGTCCTATCTCCGGCAGATATGGCAATCAGCCCCAGCATTTT
CASSPISGRYGNQPQHF
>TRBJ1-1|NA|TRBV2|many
TGTGCCAGCAGCCACAGGGCCACTGAAGCTTTCTTT
CASSHRATEAFF
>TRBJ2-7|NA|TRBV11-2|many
TGTGCCAGCAGCTTAGTAGGGGACACTTTTTCCTACGAGCAGTACTTC
CASSLVGDTFSYEQYF
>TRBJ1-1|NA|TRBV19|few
TGTGCCAGTAGTATTCTGGGGGAGAACACTGAAGCTTTCTTT
CASSILGENTEAFF
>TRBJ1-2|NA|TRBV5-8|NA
TGTGCCAGCAGCTTGCCGGGGGCCGGGAATGGCTACACCTTC
CASSLPGAGNGYTF
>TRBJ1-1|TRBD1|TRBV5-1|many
TGCGCCAGCAGCTTAAGACAGGGGGGCATGAACACTGAAGCTTTCTTT
CASSLRQGGMNTEAFF
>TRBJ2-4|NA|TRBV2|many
TGTGCCAGCACCCCGGGAAACATTCAGTACTTC
CASTPGNIQYF
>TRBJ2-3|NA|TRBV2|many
TGTGCCAGCGCCAGGGAAGGAACTAGCACAGATACGCAGTATTTT
CASAREGTSTDTQYF
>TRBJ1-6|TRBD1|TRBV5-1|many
TGCGCCAGCAAGGGGGACAGGCTGAATTCACCCCTCCACTTT
CASKGDRLNSPLHF
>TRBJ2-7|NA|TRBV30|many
TGTGCCTGGAGTATGGGGCGGGTGTCCTACGAGCAGTACTTC
CAWSMGRVSYEQYF
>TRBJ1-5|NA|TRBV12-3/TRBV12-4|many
TGTGCCAGCAGTTTTTTGTCTACTGCCTTTAGCAATCAGCCCCAGCATTTT
CASSFLSTAFSNQPQHF
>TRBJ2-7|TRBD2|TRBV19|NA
TGTGCCAGTAGTATCGTGGGAGGGCTCTCCTACGAGCAGTACTTC
CASSIVGGLSYEQYF
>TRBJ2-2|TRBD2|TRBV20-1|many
TGCAGTGCTAGAGGCACGACTAGCGGGAGGGCCAACACCGGGGAGCTGTTTTTT
CSARGTTSGRANTGELFF
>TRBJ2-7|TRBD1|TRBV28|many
TGTGCCAGCAGTTCCGGGACAGGGCTCCGCGAGCAGTACTTC
CASSSGTGLREQYF
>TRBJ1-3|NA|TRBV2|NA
TGTGCCAGCAGTGTGACGGGGGACCCTGGAAACACCATATATTTT
CASSVTGDPGNTIYF
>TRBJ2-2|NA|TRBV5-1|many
TGCGCCAGCAGCTTGTCTTGGGGGACCGGGGAGCTGTTTTTT
CASSLSWGTGELFF
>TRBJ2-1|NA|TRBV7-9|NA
TGTGCCAGCAGCTCCGCCGGGCGAAGCAATGAGCAGTTCTTC
CASSSAGRSNEQFF
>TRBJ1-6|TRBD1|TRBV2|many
TGTGCCAGCAGTGGGATGTCGACAGGGAGTAATTCACCCCTCCACTTT
CASSGMSTGSNSPLHF
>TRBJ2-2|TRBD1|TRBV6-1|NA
TGTGCCAGCAGTGCTCGACAGGGGGCGGCCGGGGAGCTGTTTTTT
CASSARQGAAGELFF
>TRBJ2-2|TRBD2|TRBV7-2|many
TGTGCCAGCAGCTCCATCTTACTAGCGGGAGGGCCTTCCGGGGAGCTGTTTTTT
CASSSILLAGGPSGELFF
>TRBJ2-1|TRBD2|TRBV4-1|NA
TGCGCCAGCAGCCAAGGACGAACTAGCGGGAACAATGAGCAGTTCTTC
CASSQGRTSGNNEQFF
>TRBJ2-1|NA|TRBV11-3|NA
TGTGCCAGCAGCTTACTCGGGTTGGAACGGGGGCGCTTAGGCGATGAGCAGCTCTTC
CASSLLGLERGRLGDEQLF
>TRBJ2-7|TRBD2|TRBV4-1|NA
TGCGCCAGCAGCCAAGATATGGGAGGGCCTACCTACGAGCAGTACTTC
CASSQDMGGPTYEQYF
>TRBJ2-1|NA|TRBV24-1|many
TGTGCCACCAGTGAACCGACAGAAAGGAATGAGCAGTTCTTC
CATSEPTERNEQFF
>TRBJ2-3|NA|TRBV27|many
TGTGCCAGCAGTTTATGGGAAACAGATACGCAGTATTTT
CASSLWETDTQYF
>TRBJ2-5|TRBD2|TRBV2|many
TGTGCCAGCAGCGGCGTAGCGGGAAAACAAGAGACCCAGTACTTC
CASSGVAGKQETQYF
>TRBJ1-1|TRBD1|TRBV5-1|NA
TGCGCCAGCAGCTTAATGGGACAGCTGAACGAAGCTTTCTTT
CASSLMGQLNEAFF
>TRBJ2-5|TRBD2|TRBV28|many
TGTGCCAGCAGTGCTCCGGGGGGGCCGGAGACCCAGTACTTC
CASSAPGGPETQYF
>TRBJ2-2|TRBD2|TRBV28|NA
TGTGCCAGCAGTCCAACCGGGACTAGCGGGAGTACCGGGGAGCTGTTTTTT
CASSPTGTSGSTGELFF
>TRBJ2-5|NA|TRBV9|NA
TGTGCCAGCAGCGTAGCTGGGGTTGAGGAGACCCAGTACTTC
CASSVAGVEETQYF
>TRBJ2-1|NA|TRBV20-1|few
TGCAGTGCTAGATTACGAGATTGGGACAATGAGCAGTTCTTC
CSARLRDWDNEQFF
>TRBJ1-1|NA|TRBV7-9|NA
TGTGCCAGCAGCTCCGACATGGACACTGAAGCTTTCTTT
CASSSDMDTEAFF
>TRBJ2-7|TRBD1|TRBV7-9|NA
TGTGCCAGCCAGGGGACAGCCACCTACGAGCAGTACTTC
CASQGTATYEQYF
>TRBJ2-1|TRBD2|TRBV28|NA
TGTGCCAGCGGGATTAGCGGGAGCTACAATGAGCAGTTCTTC
CASGISGSYNEQFF
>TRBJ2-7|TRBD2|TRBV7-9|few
TGTGCCAGCAGCCCCCTTCTAGCGGGAGAGTCCTACGAGCAGTACTTC
CASSPLLAGESYEQYF
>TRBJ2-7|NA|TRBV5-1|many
TGCGCCAGCAGCCTCCGCGAGGCTCACTCCTACGAGCAGTACTTC
CASSLREAHSYEQYF
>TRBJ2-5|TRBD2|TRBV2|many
TGTGCCAGCAGAGAGCGGGAGGCGTACCAAGAGACCCAGTACTTC
CASREREAYQETQYF
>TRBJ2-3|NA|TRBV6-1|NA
TGTGCCAGCGGACCTCCAGGGGCAGATACGCAGTATTTT
CASGPPGADTQYF
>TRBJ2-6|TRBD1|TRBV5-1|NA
TGCGCCAGCAGCTTGGCCGGGACAGGTATTAGCTCTGGGGCCAACGTCCTGACTTTC
CASSLAGTGISSGANVLTF